The clone carrying this T cell receptor (beta chain) was counted between two and nine times. The target antigen is unknown. This entry comes from a study of blood T cells in healthy people across ages. About the study: For every two T cells, template switching captured about one barcoded beta molecule.

Broader study findings: The lack of PBMC sorting stopped any conclusive naive versus antigen-experienced comparison.

A J-beta primer mix and a sample-barcoded 5' primer were used in a second PCR of roughly 7 to 12 cycles. TCRdb re-analysed the 5' RACE reads in MiXCR, keeping a single row per CDR3 protein. Of some 710,000 distinct CDR3 sequences in the sample, 35% to 60% were seen once. V dropped 8 bases and J dropped 5 bases, with 26 bases sitting between them. The CDR3 runs 17 residues. CDR1 is SGHTA, CDR2 FQGNSA, per germline. Each individual donor underwent a draw of approximately 10 milliliters of peripheral blood. The V call is TRBV7-2, the J call TRBJ2-3; a weak D match, TRBD2 (8 bases). The TCR sequence derives from a man older than 75 in good health. The source material was blood. CDR3 amino acids: CASGPGVAGSGGDTQYF. The CDR3 nucleotides are TGTGCCAGCGGCCCCGGGGTAGCGGGATCAGGGGGAGATACGCAGTATTTT. Using reference TRBV7-2 and TRBJ2-3 for the parts outside the CDR3, the full variable domain is GAGVSQSPSNKVTEKGKDVELRCDPISGHTALYWYRQSLGQGLEFLIYFQGNSAPDKSGLPSDRFSAERTGGSVSTLTIQRTQQEDSAVYLCASGPGVAGSGGDTQYFGPGTRLTVL.